The next 32 T cell receptor beta chains were all read from a single sample in a study of shared clonotypes between healthy human individuals. In the naive CD8 group, cells lacked CD45RO and were positively selected for CCR7, so terminally differentiated effector memory CD45RA+ cells were left out. Produced via immunoSEQ multiplex PCR; TCRdb's table is partial and in-frame only. The sample holds millions of clones; approximately 94% are singletons and the top ten take about 1.5%. The source material was naive CD8+ T cells from PBMCs. These receptors originate from a man between 18 and 29 years old in good health. Some clones in this sample may be carry-over from other donors' samples.

In nucleotides, the CDR3 is TGTGCCAGCAGCTTGGGGCTAGCGGCCACCTACGAGCAGTACTTC. Protein product: CASSLGLAATYEQYF. The gene calls are TRBV5-4 and TRBJ2-7; 7 positions match TRBD2. The trim removed 0 bases at V and 2 bases at J, leaving 5 bases unmatched. The germline CDR1 and CDR2 sequences are SGHNT and YYREEE (reference sequence). This CDR3 has 15 amino acids.

The J gene is TRBJ2-5, the V gene TRBV6-5; D unresolved. This CDR3 is built from 14 residues. Trimming stripped 0 bases from V and 8 bases from J, with 13 bases between. Germline V lookup: CDR1 MNHEY, CDR2 SVGAGI. This CDR3 is CASSYSSVRDTQYF. CDR3 bases: TGTGCCAGCAGTTACTCGTCGGTAAGGGATACCCAGTACTTC.

The chain links TRBV4-3 to TRBJ2-1; 9 positions agree with TRBD2. Germline V CDR1 and CDR2: LGHNA, YSLEER. The length of the CDR3 is 20 residues. V gave up 1 base and J gave up 2 bases; unmatched junction bases: 15. This CDR3 is CASSQAAQWREGSAYNEQFF. Written as DNA, the CDR3 is TGCGCCAGCAGCCAAGCAGCCCAATGGCGGGAGGGATCCGCCTACAATGAGCAGTTCTTC.

The chain is built from TRBV9 and TRBJ1-3, with TRBD1 as a possible D gene (6 bases). Trimming stripped 4 bases from V and 4 bases from J, with 15 bases between. Germline-derived CDR1 and CDR2 are SGDLS and YYNGEE. The CDR3 runs to 15 residues. The CDR3 loop is CASSYGLQGGNTIYF. The CDR3 nucleotides read TGTGCCAGCAGCTACGGACTCCAGGGGGGAAACACCATATATTTT.

This chain uses TRBV7-2 with TRBJ2-7, with D possibly TRBD2 on 6 matching bases. The CDR3 contains 16 residues. CDR1 and CDR2 (germline): SGHTA, FQGNSA. Trimming stripped 4 bases from V and 0 bases from J, with 16 bases between. CDR3: CASSSPQTSFSYEQYF. The CDR3 bases are TGTGCCAGCAGCTCACCCCAGACTAGTTTCTCCTACGAGCAGTACTTC.

The gene calls are TRBV28 and TRBJ2-5; 8 nucleotides align to TRBD1. The CDR3 spans 16 residues. Germline assignment: CDR1 MDHEN and CDR2 SYDVKM. J was trimmed by 1 base and V by 3 bases; bases with no gene match: 7. The DNA of the CDR3 is TGTGCCAGCAGTTTCCTCATAGGACAGGGCCAAGAGACCCAGTACTTC. This codes for CASSFLIGQGQETQYF.

This clone came up a few times. Distinct nucleotide sequences in the sample also encode this CDR3. V and J are TRBV9 and TRBJ2-6, with D uncertain. V lost 5 bases and J lost 2, with 5 bases in between. Germline CDR1 and CDR2: SGDLS and YYNGEE. The CDR3 spans 13 residues. The DNA of the CDR3 is TGTGCCAGCAGTGGGGCTGGGGCCAACGTCCTGACTTTC. It yields the protein CASSGAGANVLTF.

Comments on this clone: One end of the junction is discordant with germline, which a read error may explain. The CDR3 is CVSSLSGKEQYF. The CDR3 region has the DNA TGCGTCAGCAGCTTGTCAGGGAAGGAGCAGTACTTC. This chain links TRBV5-1 with TRBJ2-7, with D maybe TRBD1 (5 bases). Germline CDR1 and CDR2: SGHRS and YFSETQ. There are 12 residues in the CDR3. Filled out from reference TRBV5-1 and TRBJ2-7, the complete variable domain reads KAGVTQTPRYLIKTRGQQVTLSCSPISGHRSVSWYQQTPGQGLQFLFEYFSETQRNKGNFPGRFSGRQFSNSRSEMNVSTLELGDSALYLCVSSLSGKEQYFGPGTRLTVT.

The V call is TRBV2, the J call TRBJ2-7; D not certain. The CDR3 has 12 amino acids. Germline values: CDR1 SNHLY, CDR2 FYNNEI. The V end was cut by 6 bases, the J end by 6 bases, with 12 bases between. Here the CDR3 reads CASRHREAEQYF. CDR3 in DNA: TGTGCCAGCAGGCACAGAGAGGCCGAGCAGTACTTC.

In its sample, this clone was seen a few times. V and J are TRBV27 and TRBJ1-1; D may be TRBD1 (5 bases). The germline V gene encodes CDR1 MNHEY and CDR2 SMNVEV (reference sequence). The V end was cut by 6 bases, the J end by 6 bases, with 14 bases between. The CDR3 loop spans 13 amino acids. CDR3 region: CASRERGYPEAFF. The CDR3 DNA follows: TGTGCCAGCAGAGAGCGGGGGTACCCTGAAGCTTTCTTT.

This clone was counted a few times. The V gene is TRBV7-9, the J gene TRBJ1-2; perhaps TRBD1 as D (5 bases). Trimming shortened V by 4 bases and J by 4 bases, and 16 bases separated the two germline ends. From germline, CDR1 is SEHNR and CDR2 FQNEAQ (reference sequence). This CDR3 has 15 residues. This CDR3 reads CASSSQGRLPYGYTF. CDR3 in DNA: TGTGCCAGCAGCTCCCAGGGCCGACTGCCCTATGGCTACACCTTC.

CDR3 coding DNA: TGTGCCAGCAGCCCGCGGCTGGAGTATACGCAGTATTTT. Translated: CASSPRLEYTQYF. This chain links TRBV4-2 with TRBJ2-3; D gene ambiguous. CDR3 length: 13 amino acids. Between the trimmed V and J ends, which lost 4 bases and 7 bases, there was a span of 12 bases. CDR1 and CDR2 (germline): LGHNA, YNFKEQ.

This rearrangement joins TRBV5-6 to TRBJ2-7, with D possibly being TRBD2 (5 bases). Germline V gene sequence: CDR1 SGHDT, CDR2 YYEEEE. CDR3 length equals 14 residues. V shed 1 base and J shed 5 bases, with 13 bases lying between them. CDR3 residues: CASSLSAGGNEQYF. In DNA form, the CDR3 reads TGTGCCAGCAGCTTGTCGGCAGGAGGCAACGAGCAGTACTTC.

V usage is TRBV29-1 and J usage is TRBJ2-1; TRBD2 agrees at 8 bases. The germline gives CDR1 SQVTM, CDR2 ANQGSEA. V lost 7 bases to trimming and J lost 2 bases; unmatched junction nucleotides: 7. The CDR3 sequence is 14 residues long. Written as DNA, the CDR3 is TGCAGCGCTACTAGCGGAGGGGCCTACAATGAGCAGTTCTTC. The encoded protein is CSATSGGAYNEQFF.

The J gene is TRBJ2-3, the V gene TRBV15; D is perhaps TRBD1 or TRBD2 (5 bases each). Germline CDR1 is LNHNV and CDR2 is YYDKDF (reference sequence). This CDR3 is 14 amino acids long. Trimming left V 5 bases short and J 7 bases short, with 16 bases between. CDR3 protein: CATSERGETNTQYF. CDR3 DNA sequence: TGTGCCACCAGCGAAAGGGGAGAAACAAATACGCAGTATTTT.

This sequence joins TRBV5-5 and TRBJ2-5; no clear D gene. Germline V gene sequence: CDR1 SGHKS, CDR2 YYEKEE (reference sequence). Trimming pared 0 bases from V and 7 bases from J, leaving 19 bases between. The length of the CDR3 is 16 residues. The CDR3 coding sequence is TGTGCCAGCAGCTTGGACAATGTAGGGCACCCTTGGACCCAGTACTTC. Encoded protein: CASSLDNVGHPWTQYF.

This chain uses TRBV29-1 with TRBJ2-1; D is perhaps TRBD2 (5 bases). Germline V CDR1 and CDR2: SQVTM, ANQGSEA. The CDR3 spans 13 residues. Trimming pared 8 bases from V and 4 bases from J, leaving 15 bases between. Here the CDR3 DNA reads TGCAGCACCGGTCCTCGGGGATACAATGAGCAGTTCTTC. The encoded protein is CSTGPRGYNEQFF.

V and J are TRBV4-3 and TRBJ2-7; possibly TRBD1 or TRBD2 for D (5 bases each). V lost 2 bases, J lost 5 bases, and 16 bases lay in between. The CDR3 consists of 15 residues. Germline V gene lookup returns CDR1 LGHNA and CDR2 YSLEER. In DNA, the CDR3 is TGCGCCAGCAGCCAACGAGGGGTATTAAGGAACGAGCAGTACTTC. Residues: CASSQRGVLRNEQYF.

In its sample, this clone was seen once. The rearrangement links TRBV28 to TRBJ2-1, with TRBD2 identical over 15 bases. Germline CDR1 and CDR2: MDHEN and SYDVKM. The ends lost 5 bases at V and 6 bases at J; junction bases unmatched: 14. CDR3 length: 19 residues. The CDR3 coding sequence is TGTGCCAGCAGTGTCGTCCCGGGACTAGCGGGAGGTCAACCCAATGAGCAGTTCTTC. It specifies CASSVVPGLAGGQPNEQFF.

As DNA, the CDR3 is TGTGCCAGCAGCCCGGGACAGGGGGCGAGGTACGAGCAGTACTTC. Its translation is CASSPGQGARYEQYF. The genes are TRBV7-9 and TRBJ2-7; 12 bases agree with TRBD1. Germline V gives CDR1 SEHNR, CDR2 FQNEAQ (reference sequence). Losses at the gene ends were 5 bases for V and 4 bases for J; bases not matched to a gene: 6. The CDR3 has 15 residues. Variable domain in full (rest from reference TRBV7-9 and TRBJ2-7): DTGVSQNPRHKITKRGQNVTFRCDPISEHNRLYWYRQTLGQGPEFLTYFQNEAQLEKSRLLSDRFSAERPKGSFSTLEIQRTEQGDSAMYLCASSPGQGARYEQYFGPGTRLTVT.

The chain joins TRBV5-1 to TRBJ2-1; weak D call: TRBD2 (6 bases). The ends were cut back, 1 base at V and 7 bases at J, with 9 bases in the middle. This CDR3 comprises 13 residues. The germline CDR1 and CDR2 sequences are SGHRS and YFSETQ. The DNA for the CDR3 is TGCGCCAGCAGCTTGTTCCGGGGGAATGAGCAGTTCTTC. This codes for CASSLFRGNEQFF.

The chain combines TRBV7-7 with TRBJ1-3; no clear D. CDR1 SSHAT and CDR2 FNYEAQ come from the germline V gene (reference sequence). The CDR3 is made up of 14 amino acids. Trimming took 5 bases from V and 3 from J, leaving 11 bases between them. In DNA form, the CDR3 reads TGTGCCAGCAGCCCCGGCCCCTTTGGAAACACCATATATTTT. Its translation is CASSPGPFGNTIYF.

The V call is TRBV4-2, the J call TRBJ2-1; 7 bases match TRBD2. This CDR3 region has 16 residues. Germline CDR1 and CDR2: LGHNA and YNFKEQ. Trimming removed 1 base from V and 15 bases from J; junction bases left unmatched: 18. CDR3: CASSQVAGPLTPVWFF. The CDR3 DNA follows: TGTGCCAGCAGCCAAGTAGCGGGCCCCCTTACCCCCGTGTGGTTCTTC.

This clone was counted many times. The chain couples TRBV9 to TRBJ1-1; a weak D match, TRBD1 (5 bases). Germline V CDR1 and CDR2: SGDLS, YYNGEE. V dropped 0 bases and J dropped 7 bases, with 19 bases sitting between them. The CDR3 consists of 16 residues. CDR3 coding DNA: TGTGCCAGCAGCGTAGATCGGGTGGGGCCCGACAGTGAAGCTTTCTTT. This encodes CASSVDRVGPDSEAFF.

This sequence joins TRBV2 and TRBJ2-7, with 8 bases that match TRBD1. The CDR3 has 15 residues. Germline V gene data show CDR1 as SNHLY and CDR2 as FYNNEI. V dropped 3 bases and J dropped 4; count of bases not matched to a gene: 8. This CDR3 is CASSDWQGARYEQYF. The CDR3 DNA is TGTGCCAGCAGTGACTGGCAGGGGGCTCGGTACGAGCAGTACTTC. The entire variable domain, with the rest obtained from reference TRBV2 and TRBJ2-7, is as follows: EPEVTQTPSHQVTQMGQEVILRCVPISNHLYFYWYRQILGQKVEFLVSFYNNEISEKSEIFDDQFSVERPDGSNFTLKIRSTKLEDSAMYFCASSDWQGARYEQYFGPGTRLTVT.

Concerning this clone: In the same sample, other DNA sequences code for this CDR3. V is TRBV28 and J is TRBJ2-1, with 12 nucleotides matching TRBD2. The V and J ends lost 6 bases and 4 bases, in that order; junction bases with no gene match: 4. CDR1 is MDHEN and CDR2 is SYDVKM in the germline V gene. The CDR3 is 15 residues long. This chain's CDR3 is CASRAGLAGYNEQFF. CDR3 DNA sequence: TGTGCCAGCAGGGCCGGACTAGCGGGGTACAATGAGCAGTTCTTC. The full variable domain, completed using reference TRBV28 and TRBJ2-1, is DVKVTQSSRYLVKRTGEKVFLECVQDMDHENMFWYRQDPGLGLRLIYFSYDVKMKEKGDIPEGYSVSREKKERFSLILESASTNQTSMYLCASRAGLAGYNEQFFGPGTRLTVL.

Worth noting for this clone: Additional DNA sequences in this sample encode the identical CDR3. For the CDR3, the DNA is TGTGCCAGCAGCTCCCACGAGTGGGGAATTGAGGGCTACACCTTC. Its translation is CASSSHEWGIEGYTF. The rearrangement links TRBV7-9 to TRBJ1-2; D gene uncertain. Trimming removed 4 bases from V and 8 bases from J, with 20 bases in between. Germline values: CDR1 SEHNR, CDR2 FQNEAQ (reference sequence). The CDR3 contains 15 residues.

The chain links TRBV10-3 to TRBJ2-1; TRBD2 aligns across 8 bases. The ends lost 6 bases at V and 7 bases at J; junction bases unmatched: 2. CDR1 and CDR2 (germline): ENHRY, SYGVKD. The CDR3 is 12 residues long. For the CDR3, the DNA is TGTGCCATCAGCCGGGAGGGGAATGAGCAGTTCTTC. Residues: CAISREGNEQFF.

Here the CDR3 reads CASSEAGRGGETQYF. CDR3 sequence (DNA): TGTGCCAGCAGCGAAGCAGGACGGGGGGGAGAGACCCAGTACTTC. The V call is TRBV9, the J call TRBJ2-5; 8 bases map to TRBD2. Germline V gene lookup returns CDR1 SGDLS and CDR2 YYNGEE. V gave up 3 bases and J gave up 4 bases; unmatched junction bases: 8. The CDR3 has 15 residues. Together with reference TRBV9 and TRBJ2-5, the CDR3 gives the full variable domain: DSGVTQTPKHLITATGQRVTLRCSPRSGDLSVYWYQQSLDQGLQFLIQYYNGEERAKGNILERFSAQQFPDLHSELNLSSLELGDSALYFCASSEAGRGGETQYFGPGTRLLVL.

This clone was seen just once. For the CDR3, the DNA is TGTGCCAGCCACCCGTGGCAGGGTTATTGGAATGAGCAGTTCTTC. Its protein product is CASHPWQGYWNEQFF. The chain joins TRBV27 to TRBJ2-1; TRBD1 might be the D (5 bases). Germline CDR1 is MNHEY and CDR2 is SMNVEV (reference sequence). Trimming pared 8 bases from V and 7 bases from J, leaving 21 bases between. CDR3 length equals 15 residues.

This chain links TRBV5-6 with TRBJ1-1; D is perhaps TRBD1 (5 bases). The CDR3 is 16 amino acids. Germline loops: CDR1 SGHDT, CDR2 YYEEEE. The ends were cut back, 1 base at V and 5 bases at J, with 18 bases in the middle. CDR3 sequence reads: CASSLFGDGGLTEAFF. The CDR3 DNA reads as TGTGCCAGCAGCTTGTTTGGGGACGGGGGGTTGACTGAAGCTTTCTTT. Full variable domain (remainder filled in from reference TRBV5-6 and TRBJ1-1): DAGVTQSPTHLIKTRGQQVTLRCSPKSGHDTVSWYQQALGQGPQFIFQYYEEEERQRGNFPDRFSGHQFPNYSSELNVNALLLGDSALYLCASSLFGDGGLTEAFFGQGTRLTVV.

The V and J genes are TRBV16 and TRBJ1-2; the D is unclear. This CDR3 spans 15 amino acids. Per germline, CDR1 KGHSY and CDR2 FQNENV. Trimming stripped 0 bases from V and 8 bases from J, with 16 bases between. CDR3 loop: CASSQSPEGAKGYTF. DNA of the CDR3: TGTGCCAGCAGCCAATCCCCTGAAGGAGCTAAGGGCTACACCTTC.